The 31 T cell receptor beta chains below all came from one sample that was sequenced in a study of technical replicates of blood from a handful of donors listed by TCRdb under 2017. Receptor libraries were prepared by the immunoSEQ multiplex PCR assay. Held by TCRdb, this immuneACCESS table contains in-frame sequences only and omits some clones. Under half of the omission traces to an unresolved V gene where checked; the cause of the rest is unknown. This sample holds about 81,000 clones; approximately 95% were observed only once. The ten largest make up 0.3% to 0.4% of the sample. The source material was T cells isolated from PBMCs. All receptors come from a human donor in good health.

The V gene is TRBV2, the J gene TRBJ2-1, with unresolved D. The ends were cut back, 7 bases at V and 4 bases at J, with 8 bases in the middle. The CDR3 covers 12 residues. Germline V gene data show CDR1 as SNHLY and CDR2 as FYNNEI. CDR3 nucleotide sequence: TGTGCCAGCATGGGCAGATACAATGAGCAGTTCTTC. It specifies CASMGRYNEQFF.

CDR3 in amino acids: CSVYLGGAGKTQYF. In DNA, the CDR3 is TGCAGCGTTTACCTAGGGGGAGCGGGGAAGACCCAGTACTTC. V is TRBV29-1 and J is TRBJ2-5, with D possibly being TRBD2 (7 bases). This CDR3 comprises 14 residues. V was clipped by 5 bases and J by 6 bases, with 19 bases between them. Germline-derived CDR1 and CDR2 are SQVTM and ANQGSEA.

The CDR3: CASSLILAPAYNEQFF. Here the CDR3 DNA reads TGTGCCAGCAGCTTAATACTAGCGCCCGCCTACAATGAGCAGTTCTTC. V gene TRBV7-3 combines with J gene TRBJ2-1; 7 bases line up with TRBD2. With V trimmed by 1 base and J by 2 bases, 5 bases remained unmatched. CDR3 length: 16 amino acids. Germline assignment: CDR1 SGHTA and CDR2 FQGTGA.

V is TRBV28 and J is TRBJ2-3; D unclear. CDR1 is MDHEN, CDR2 SYDVKM, per germline. Trimming took off 7 bases at V and 4 bases at J, with 9 bases between the two ends. The CDR3 spans 12 residues. The CDR3 reads CASMSGPDTQYF. CDR3 bases: TGTGCCAGCATGTCCGGTCCAGATACGCAGTATTTT.

This clone was seen more than once but under ten times. The chain combines TRBV30 with TRBJ2-5; 9 bases line up with TRBD2. CDR3 length: 14 residues. The junction had 10 bases not matched to a gene; V was cut back by 5 bases and J by 6 bases. Germline CDR1 and CDR2: GTSNPN and SVGIG (reference sequence). The CDR3 protein is CAWVPGLAAQTQYF. CDR3 bases: TGTGCCTGGGTACCGGGACTAGCCGCACAGACCCAGTACTTC.

J is TRBJ2-7 and V is TRBV30; TRBD1 might be the D (6 bases). Germline V lookup: CDR1 GTSNPN, CDR2 SVGIG (reference sequence). V lost 4 bases and J lost 6, with 16 bases in between. The CDR3 is 13 residues long. The CDR3 is CAWKASGVFEQYF. The CDR3 DNA reads TGTGCCTGGAAGGCGTCAGGGGTATTCGAGCAGTACTTC.

V usage is TRBV4-3 and J usage is TRBJ1-1, with D perhaps TRBD1 (5 bases). V lost 4 bases to trimming and J lost 2 bases, with 8 bases between them. Germline CDR1 is LGHNA and CDR2 is YSLEER. This CDR3 region has 13 residues. The CDR3 DNA follows: TGCGCCAGCAGCCCGGACACCAACACTGAAGCTTTCTTT. This sequence encodes CASSPDTNTEAFF.

This chain uses TRBV2 with TRBJ2-2; TRBD1 matches at 11 bases. This CDR3 comprises 14 residues. V was pared by 7 bases and J by 5 bases, with 3 bases of the junction left unmatched. The V gene's germline CDR1 is SNHLY and CDR2 FYNNEI. Here the CDR3 DNA reads TGTGCCAGCATCGGGACAGGGGGGACCGGGGAGCTGTTTTTT. Translated: CASIGTGGTGELFF.

The rearrangement links TRBV5-4 to TRBJ1-4; D is uncertain. Germline V gene sequence: CDR1 SGHNT, CDR2 YYREEE (reference sequence). The CDR3 totals 13 residues. V dropped 2 bases and J dropped 6 bases, with 8 bases sitting between them. The CDR3 loop reads CASSLLRDEKLFF. Here the CDR3 DNA reads TGTGCCAGCAGCTTACTCCGGGATGAAAAACTGTTTTTT.

The V and J genes are TRBV29-1 and TRBJ1-2; 9 bases line up with TRBD1. Germline-derived CDR1 and CDR2 are SQVTM and ANQGSEA. The junction had 5 bases not matched to a gene; V was cut back by 1 base and J by 8 bases. The CDR3 is made up of 13 amino acids. The CDR3 is CSVEVQGAGGYTF. In DNA form, the CDR3 reads TGCAGCGTTGAAGTACAGGGGGCGGGCGGCTACACCTTC.

A single count supports this clone. This chain uses TRBV25-1 with TRBJ2-7, with D maybe TRBD2 (6 bases). Trimming took 10 bases from V and 0 from J, leaving 19 bases between them. CDR3 size: 15 residues. CDR1 and CDR2 from the germline V gene are MGHDK and SYGVNS. The CDR3 sequence is CATRFGGTGSYEQYF. The CDR3 nucleotides are TGTGCCACCCGGTTCGGAGGGACGGGCTCCTACGAGCAGTACTTC.

The gene calls are TRBV2 and TRBJ2-4, with 8 bases fitting TRBD2. The CDR3 is 15 residues long. The germline CDR1 and CDR2 sequences are SNHLY and FYNNEI. V trimming: 7 bases; J trimming: 14 bases; junction bases outside the gene matches: 19. CDR3 residues: CASTEGGHSGTSEYF. As DNA, the CDR3 is TGTGCCAGCACCGAAGGGGGACATAGCGGGACGAGCGAGTACTTC.

The gene calls are TRBV15 and TRBJ2-7; possible D gene TRBD1, 6 bases. Trimming stripped 7 bases from V and 4 bases from J, with 8 bases between. Germline values: CDR1 LNHNV, CDR2 YYDKDF (reference sequence). CDR3 size: 11 residues. The CDR3 sequence is CATKGGYEQYF. The CDR3 bases are TGTGCCACCAAAGGGGGATACGAGCAGTACTTC.

The chain links TRBV18 to TRBJ1-1; 7 nucleotides agree with TRBD1. The CDR3 totals 16 residues. Unmatched junction bases numbered 14, after V lost 0 bases and J lost 10 bases. Germline lookup yields CDR1 KGHSH and CDR2 LQKENI. CDR3 region: CASSPPVRGGGRGAFF. The CDR3 region has the DNA TGTGCCAGCTCACCACCAGTGAGAGGGGGCGGCCGGGGAGCTTTCTTT. Full variable domain (rest looked up from reference TRBV18 and TRBJ1-1): NAGVMQNPRHLVRRRGQEARLRCSPMKGHSHVYWYRQLPEEGLKFMVYLQKENIIDESGMPKERFSAEFPKEGPSILRIQQVVRGDSAAYFCASSPPVRGGGRGAFFGQGTRLTVV.

This sequence joins TRBV2 and TRBJ1-2; D unresolved. V lost 3 bases and J lost 6, with 14 bases in between. The CDR3 totals 14 residues. Germline lookup yields CDR1 SNHLY and CDR2 FYNNEI. CDR3 in amino acids: CASSDSAPFDGYTF. CDR3 DNA: TGTGCCAGCAGTGATAGTGCCCCGTTTGATGGCTACACCTTC.

V usage is TRBV19 and J usage is TRBJ2-7, with 11 bases that match TRBD2. V lost 5 bases, J lost 1 base, and 7 bases stayed unmatched. The CDR3 extends over 16 amino acids. Germline-derived CDR1 and CDR2 are LNHDA and SQIVND (reference sequence). Here the CDR3 reads CASSFKLAGESYEQYF. CDR3 coding DNA: TGTGCCAGTAGTTTCAAACTAGCGGGAGAGTCCTACGAGCAGTACTTC.

The genes are TRBV30 and TRBJ2-3; 9 bases agree with TRBD2. This CDR3 is built from 16 residues. In germline, CDR1 is GTSNPN, CDR2 SVGIG (reference sequence). V dropped 0 bases and J dropped 4; count of bases not matched to a gene: 8. In DNA, the CDR3 is TGTGCCTGGAGTGTAATGGGACTAGCATTTTCAGATACGCAGTATTTT. Protein: CAWSVMGLAFSDTQYF.

The chain uses TRBV2 and TRBJ1-1; D gene ambiguous. This CDR3 contains 10 residues. V shed 8 bases and J shed 11 bases, with 12 bases lying between them. Germline V gene data show CDR1 as SNHLY and CDR2 as FYNNEI. For the CDR3, the DNA is TGTGCCAGCTTTAATTCTCAGGCTTTCTTT. It specifies CASFNSQAFF.

This chain links TRBV25-1 with TRBJ2-1; 9 bases map to TRBD1. In germline, CDR1 is MGHDK, CDR2 SYGVNS. After removal of 4 bases from V and 5 bases from J, the junction contained 12 bases not matched to a gene. The CDR3 has 17 residues. The CDR3: CASSGGTGLFGNNEQFF. CDR3 in DNA: TGTGCCAGCAGTGGGGGGACAGGGCTTTTTGGGAACAATGAGCAGTTCTTC. The whole variable domain, filled in from reference TRBV25-1 and TRBJ2-1, reads EADIYQTPRYLVIGTGKKITLECSQTMGHDKMYWYQQDPGMELHLIHYSYGVNSTEKGDLSSESTVSRIRTEHFPLTLESARPSHTSQYLCASSGGTGLFGNNEQFFGPGTRLTVL.

The V and J genes are TRBV30 and TRBJ2-7; D perhaps matches TRBD2 (5 bases). Trimming pared 2 bases from V and 1 base from J, leaving 15 bases between. This CDR3 contains 15 residues. Germline values: CDR1 GTSNPN, CDR2 SVGIG (reference sequence). The DNA of the CDR3 is TGTGCCTGGAGTAGGCTGAGCGGCCTTTCCTACGAGCAGTACTTC. It is translated as CAWSRLSGLSYEQYF.

The chain is built from TRBV5-4 and TRBJ2-3, with 9 bases aligning to TRBD2. Germline V gives CDR1 SGHNT, CDR2 YYREEE (reference sequence). V was pared by 4 bases and J by 0 bases, with 3 bases of the junction left unmatched. The CDR3 sequence is 15 residues long. The CDR3 spells CASSQSGRSTDTQYF. CDR3 DNA sequence: TGTGCCAGCAGCCAGAGCGGGAGGAGCACAGATACGCAGTATTTT.

This chain joins TRBV9 and TRBJ1-1; 7 nucleotides align to TRBD1. The germline CDR1 and CDR2 sequences are SGDLS and YYNGEE. The CDR3 is 13 residues long. Trimming removed 4 bases from V and 11 bases from J; junction bases left unmatched: 11. The CDR3 DNA reads TGTGCCAGCAGCCCAACAGGGGCTAAGGAGGCTTTCTTT. It yields the protein CASSPTGAKEAFF.

The chain links TRBV5-1 to TRBJ1-4; the match to TRBD1 covers 7 bases. Trimming cost V 0 bases and J 5 bases; bases outside gene matches: 4. From germline, CDR1 is SGHRS and CDR2 YFSETQ. The CDR3 runs 15 residues. The CDR3 is CASSLEGQRNEKLFF. CDR3 nucleotides: TGCGCCAGCAGCTTGGAGGGACAGCGGAATGAAAAACTGTTTTTT. The variable domain in full, with the rest retrieved from reference TRBV5-1 and TRBJ1-4, is KAGVTQTPRYLIKTRGQQVTLSCSPISGHRSVSWYQQTPGQGLQFLFEYFSETQRNKGNFPGRFSGRQFSNSRSEMNVSTLELGDSALYLCASSLEGQRNEKLFFGSGTQLSVL.

This chain links TRBV7-9 with TRBJ2-1, with 11 bases fitting TRBD2. This CDR3 has 15 residues. Germline values: CDR1 SEHNR, CDR2 FQNEAQ (reference sequence). V shed 5 bases, J shed 5 bases, and the junction held 5 bases outside the gene matches. CDR3 in amino acids: CASSPLAGGNNEQFF. For the CDR3, the DNA is TGTGCCAGCAGCCCCTTAGCGGGAGGGAACAATGAGCAGTTCTTC.

The genes are TRBV5-4 and TRBJ1-1; no firm D call. The CDR3 contains 16 residues. V was cut by 0 bases and J by 0 bases, with 12 bases left in between. CDR1 is SGHNT, CDR2 YYREEE, per germline (reference sequence). The CDR3 nucleotides read TGTGCCAGCAGCTTGGGTCCGGGAGGAGTGAACACTGAAGCTTTCTTT. Translated: CASSLGPGGVNTEAFF.

The chain combines TRBV6-6 with TRBJ1-3; D not certain. This CDR3 contains 13 residues. Germline-derived CDR1 and CDR2 are MNHNY and SVGAGI (reference sequence). V was trimmed by 7 bases and J by 0 bases, leaving 7 bases between them. CDR3 nucleotide sequence: TGTGCCAGCATCCTGAGCTCTGGAAACACCATATATTTT. Encoded protein: CASILSSGNTIYF.

V and J are TRBV5-8 and TRBJ2-7; 11 bases map to TRBD2. CDR1 SGHTS and CDR2 YDEGEE come from the germline V gene. V was pared by 2 bases and J by 4 bases, with 11 bases of the junction left unmatched. This CDR3 contains 17 residues. The CDR3, as DNA: TGTGCCAGCAGCTTACTAGCGGGAGAGGTAGTACATTACGAGCAGTACTTC. It encodes CASSLLAGEVVHYEQYF.

J is TRBJ2-5 and V is TRBV29-1; a possible D gene is TRBD1 (5 bases). The CDR3 is 12 amino acids. The V and J ends lost 7 bases and 5 bases respectively, with 14 bases between them. Germline loops: CDR1 SQVTM, CDR2 ANQGSEA. In DNA form, the CDR3 reads TGCAGCGGATCAGGGTTTCGGGAGACCCAGTACTTC. This sequence encodes CSGSGFRETQYF.

This clone was seen once. The rearrangement joins TRBV7-3 to TRBJ2-7; D is undetermined. Germline CDR1 SGHTA, CDR2 FQGTGA. This CDR3 region has 14 residues. V was pared by 4 bases and J by 3 bases, with 13 bases between. The CDR3 spells CASSSTPWSYEQYF. The CDR3 nucleotides read TGTGCCAGCAGCTCCACTCCCTGGAGCTACGAGCAGTACTTC.

This chain uses TRBV6-5 with TRBJ2-5; a possible D gene is TRBD2 (5 bases). The CDR3 has 15 amino acids. Germline V gene lookup returns CDR1 MNHEY and CDR2 SVGAGI. Trimming took 2 bases from V and 2 from J, leaving 12 bases between them. Here the CDR3 DNA reads TGTGCCAGCAGTTACGGCCCGGAGGTACAAGAGACCCAGTACTTC. Translation: CASSYGPEVQETQYF.

The chain is built from TRBV7-6 and TRBJ2-5, with TRBD2 matching over 7 bases. This CDR3 has 13 residues. Per the germline V gene, CDR1 is SGHVS and CDR2 is FNYEAQ. V lost 5 bases, J lost 3 bases, and 3 bases stayed unmatched. The CDR3 loop is CASSPGLEETQYF. CDR3 coding DNA: TGTGCCAGCAGCCCCGGACTAGAAGAGACCCAGTACTTC.